The source of this TCR beta chain is a study of molecular identifiers for immune sequencing clone quantification (dated by TCRdb to the late 2010s). About the full investigation: For a replicate experiment, the RNA from either approximately 20,000 or 100,000 naive CD8 T cells was divided into five aliquots, and four of those aliquots went on to sequencing. This methods study used CD8 T cells to benchmark TCR RNA copy counting and molecular-identifier clustering-based TCR repertoire sequencing (MIDCIRS).

Libraries were prepared through PCR. The sample was run on an Illumina HiSeq 4000. Preparation of bulk TCR libraries followed a previously described approach, with the TCR primers listed in Table S5. The Qiagen AllPrep DNA/RNA kit was used to purify total RNA. Before any analysis, reads coming from multiple sequencing runs of the same library were combined into one pool. Turning to the authors' computational methods: Reads were retained only if their TCR constant sequence matched exactly, and those retained reads were trimmed to 150 nt and grouped according to their 12-nt molecular barcodes. Reads in each barcode group were sub-clustered using a 15% Levenshtein threshold, and a quality-weighted consensus sequence was built for each RNA molecule. Non-functional sequences were excluded, and lower-count sequences lying one edit away from another sequence were also excluded. Barcode sub-clusters with fewer than 20% of the maximum read count were removed, based on fitting two negative binomial distributions. TCRdb redid the processing of the public reads, applying fastp at Q25 and MiXCR, and retained in-frame beta chains. Merged by CDR3 protein, the rows form single entries marked with the most common genes and DNA. TCRdb's processing, not the authors', yielded these V and J calls. This sample lists about 500,000 distinct CDR3 sequences; about 22% were detected once. 0.84% of the sample lies in the top ten.

The research as a whole found: Modeling estimated 3 to 3.5 recovered TCR RNA copies per cell, compared with around 9.7 by digital PCR, which implies roughly 30% capture efficiency. Identical TCR molecules sharing a barcode could cause highly expanded clone sizes to be underestimated. The naive libraries included spiked-in Jurkat TCR RNA (approximately ten copies' worth), and this RNA is not part of the donor repertoire. Even against a background of about a million naive CD8 T cells, spiked-in Jurkat TCR RNA amounting to a single cell's worth was reported to be detectable. Without barcode sub-clustering, chimeric consensus sequences inflated TCR diversity; chimeras reached as high as 47%. Clones above 20 RNA copies held over 98% of molecules in CMV-specific effector cells but under 1% in naive cells.

This clonotype was seen ten or more times. The specificity of this receptor is unknown. Base-call qualities are not available, and no considerably larger clone is one nucleotide away. Based on the germline V gene, the CDR1 and CDR2 sequences are SGHAT and FQNNGV. V has 0 bases trimmed and J has 4 bases trimmed; junction bases matching no gene number 12. The CDR3 measures 19 amino acids from cysteine to phenylalanine. Only CDR3 DNA remains: 57 bases, in frame from the first base. Libraries of naive CD8 T cells were generated from about 20,000 to 1,000,000 sorted cells, with 10%, 30% or 50% of the purified RNA used. Naive CD8 T cells, defined as CD8+CD4-CCR7+CD45RA+, were FACS-sorted into RLT Plus buffer on a BD FACSAria II. To test detection sensitivity, Jurkat RNA equivalent to about ten TCR copies was spiked into samples of roughly 18,000-1,100,000 naive CD8 T cells. CD8 T cells were enriched using RosetteSep CD8+ T Cell Enrichment Cocktail and Ficoll-Paque, and the enriched cells then underwent ACK red cell lysis.

The receptor chain draws on TRBV11-2 and TRBJ2-1; 10 central bases correspond to TRBD2. Sample: naive CD8+ T cells from blood, with Jurkat cell RNA spiked in. Interpreted using the paper, the cell subset or site label stands for: FACS-sorted CD8+CD4-CCR7+CD45RA+ naive T cells. The source of this sequence is a human donor in good health. Some libraries in this study had Jurkat cell RNA spiked in. The DNA sequence is given as TGTGCCAGCAGCTTAGATGGGCTAGCGGGGGCCCTAAAATACAATGAGCAGTTCTTC. This gives the protein CASSLDGLAGALKYNEQFF.